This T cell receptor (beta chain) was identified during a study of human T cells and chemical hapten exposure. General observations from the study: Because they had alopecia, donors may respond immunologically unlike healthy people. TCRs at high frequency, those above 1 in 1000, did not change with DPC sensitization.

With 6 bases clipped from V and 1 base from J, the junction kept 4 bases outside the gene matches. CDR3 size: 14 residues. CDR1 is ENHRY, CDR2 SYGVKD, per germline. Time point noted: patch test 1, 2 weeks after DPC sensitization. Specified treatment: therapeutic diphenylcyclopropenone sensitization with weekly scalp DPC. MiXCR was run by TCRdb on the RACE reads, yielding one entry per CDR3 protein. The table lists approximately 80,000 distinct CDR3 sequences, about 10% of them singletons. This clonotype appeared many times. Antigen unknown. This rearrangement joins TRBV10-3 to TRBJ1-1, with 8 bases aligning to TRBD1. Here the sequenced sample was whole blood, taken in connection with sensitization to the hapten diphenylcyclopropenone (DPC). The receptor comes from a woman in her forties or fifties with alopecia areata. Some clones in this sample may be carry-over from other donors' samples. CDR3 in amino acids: CAIRDRVGNTEAFF. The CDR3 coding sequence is TGTGCCATCAGGGACAGGGTGGGGAACACTGAAGCTTTCTTT.